The clone carrying this TCR beta chain was counted between two and nine times. Its matching antigen is unknown. The germline gene is not matched at one end of the junction; a read error may be the cause. Participants comprised healthy donors of bone marrow. The sample originates from a study of cytomegalovirus exposure and HLA in healthy donors. The study's findings and limits: TCR beta V segments were, for the most part, productive about 87% or about 30% of the time in an earlier analysis. Exclusion as indistinguishable affected some V segments, including TRBV6-2 and TRBV6-3. The study flagged roughly 150 TCR beta chains as cytomegalovirus-associated.

Germline assignment: CDR1 SEHNR and CDR2 FQNEAQ (reference sequence). The CDR3 consists of 16 residues. The primer mix had 60 Vbeta and 13 Jbeta primers. Repertoires were generated with immunoSEQ multiplex PCR, while TCRdb's copy carries only in-frame clones and drops some. This sample carries under 200,000 clones, around three quarters of them seen once, and the ten largest clones take less than 2%. This TCR was sampled from a young woman in good health and CMV-seronegative. Sequencing input: PBMCs. The chain couples TRBV7-9 to TRBJ2-1; 7 bases align to TRBD2. The CDR3 DNA reads TGTTCCAGCAGCTTAGTTGGGAGGGGCTCCTACAATGAGCAGTTCTTC. It specifies CSSSLVGRGSYNEQFF. Full variable domain (outside the CDR3, taken from reference TRBV7-9 and TRBJ2-1): DTGVSQNPRHKITKRGQNVTFRCDPISEHNRLYWYRQTLGQGPEFLTYFQNEAQLEKSRLLSDRFSAERPKGSFSTLEIQRTEQGDSAMYLCSSSLVGRGSYNEQFFGPGTRLTVL.